This T cell receptor beta chain was sequenced during a study of shared clonotypes between healthy human individuals. In the source study's methods: For the immunoSEQ data, sequences were junction-only without quality scores, so filtering differed. Clones were read by immunoSEQ multiplex PCR, and TCRdb kept only the in-frame ones, dropping some. V and J calls plus clone size are reproduced from that table; the DNA served to infer D and trimming. This table has some 2,500,000 clones, 90% to 95% appearing once. Germline assignment: CDR1 SEHNR and CDR2 FQNEAQ (reference sequence). The CDR3 contains 16 residues. V lost 2 bases and J lost 4, with 14 bases in between.

Sequenced: naive CD4+ T cells from PBMCs. The sample's subset: CD45RA+ positively selected. V is TRBV7-9 and J is TRBJ1-4; no clear D gene. The sequence was obtained from a man younger than 35 in good health. Some clones in this sample may be carry-over from other donors' samples. The CDR3 sequence: CASSLHTARSNEKLFF. CDR3 in DNA: TGTGCCAGCAGCTTACACACCGCTCGCAGTAATGAAAAACTGTTTTTT.